The present entry profiles one T cell receptor beta chain with its context. In making TCR cDNA, 5'RACE template switching added a universal primer site and UMIs to it. A single record per CDR3 protein comes from TCRdb applying MiXCR to the 5' RACE reads. This sample yields about 580,000 distinct CDR3 sequences, of which roughly 17% are seen a single time; around a sixth belongs to the top ten. This sample stems from a study of T cells after yellow fever vaccination. The sequence derives from a man between 18 and 35 years old who received the YFV17D yellow fever vaccine. The sample was PBMCs, taken 5 to 6 days after the first yellow fever vaccination.

The CDR3 coding sequence is TGTGCCATCCGGACTGAGGGGTTTGAAGCTTTCTTT. It specifies CAIRTEGFEAFF. V is TRBV10-3 and J is TRBJ1-1; D is perhaps TRBD1 (5 bases). V gave up 8 bases and J gave up 7 bases, with 14 bases separating them. The length of the CDR3 is 12 residues. CDR1 ENHRY and CDR2 SYGVKD come from the germline V gene.